Shown below are 8 T cell receptor beta chains from a single sample sequenced in a study of cytomegalovirus exposure and HLA in healthy donors. Primers included in the PCR were 60 Vbeta and 13 Jbeta primers. Sequencing was performed with immunoSEQ multiplex PCR; in TCRdb, only in-frame clones are kept and a portion is missing. The sample lists almost 85,000 clones; just under 80% were seen once. The sequenced sample consisted of PBMCs. The source is a male donor in good health and CMV-seropositive.

The V gene is TRBV28, the J gene TRBJ1-5, with 9 nucleotides matching TRBD1. Germline assignment: CDR1 MDHEN and CDR2 SYDVKM. The CDR3 has 14 amino acids. With 5 bases clipped from V and 9 bases from J, the junction kept 8 bases outside the gene matches. The CDR3 region is CASSPGQGLRPQHF. CDR3 DNA sequence: TGTGCCAGCAGTCCGGGACAGGGATTAAGGCCCCAGCATTTT.

The chain has TRBV2 and TRBJ2-2, with D perhaps matching TRBD2 (5 bases). The germline V gene encodes CDR1 SNHLY and CDR2 FYNNEI. This CDR3 has 15 amino acids. With 7 bases removed from V and 0 bases from J, the gap between germline ends came to 12 bases. CDR3 in DNA: TGTGCCAGCATAAGGGAGCTATCGAACACCGGGGAGCTGTTTTTT. Encoded protein: CASIRELSNTGELFF.

The J gene is TRBJ2-5, the V gene TRBV7-9, with 10 bases identical to TRBD1. The J call is uncertain, as TRBJ2-7 better fits the DNA end. The CDR3 totals 14 residues. Germline CDR1 reads SEHNR; CDR2 reads FQNEAQ (reference sequence). CDR3 bases: TGTGCCAGCAGCGCGGACAGGGGGAGCTACGAGCAGTACTTC. Protein: CASSADRGSYEQYF.

The J gene is TRBJ2-5, the V gene TRBV29-1; 10 bases are a match to TRBD2. The CDR3 spans 17 residues. CDR1 and CDR2 (germline): SQVTM, ANQGSEA. V trimming: 4 bases; J trimming: 0 bases; junction bases outside the gene matches: 11. The CDR3 loop reads CSVVLSSGRYYQETQYF. Written as DNA, the CDR3 is TGCAGCGTTGTCTTGAGTAGCGGGAGGTACTACCAAGAGACCCAGTACTTC. Together with reference TRBV29-1 and TRBJ2-5, the CDR3 gives the full variable domain: SAVISQKPSRDICQRGTSLTIQCQVDSQVTMMFWYRQQPGQSLTLIATANQGSEATYESGFVIDKFPISRPNLTFSTLTVSNMSPEDSSIYLCSVVLSSGRYYQETQYFGPGTRLLVL.

The gene calls are TRBV10-3 and TRBJ2-1; TRBD2 matches at 9 bases. The length of the CDR3 is 16 residues. Germline loops: CDR1 ENHRY, CDR2 SYGVKD. The trim removed 0 bases at V and 7 bases at J, leaving 7 bases unmatched. This chain's CDR3 is CAISESPSGIGNEQFF. In DNA, the CDR3 is TGTGCCATCAGTGAGTCGCCTAGCGGGATCGGTAATGAGCAGTTCTTC.

The chain carries TRBV19 and TRBJ1-2, with TRBD1 matching over 10 bases. CDR1 is LNHDA, CDR2 SQIVND, per germline (reference sequence). After removal of 5 bases from V and 6 bases from J, the junction contained 6 bases not matched to a gene. CDR3 size: 14 residues. CDR3 region: CASSDGDRGDGYTF. CDR3 DNA: TGTGCCAGTAGTGATGGGGACAGGGGTGATGGCTACACCTTC.

V is TRBV27 and J is TRBJ1-2; the match to TRBD1 covers 7 bases. Trimming cost V 6 bases and J 5 bases; bases outside gene matches: 6. This CDR3 is built from 13 residues. Germline-derived CDR1 and CDR2 are MNHEY and SMNVEV (reference sequence). The CDR3 coding sequence is TGTGCCAGCAGACAGGCAGGGGGATATGGCTACACCTTC. The encoded protein is CASRQAGGYGYTF.

The chain carries TRBV7-9 and TRBJ2-5; TRBD1 aligns across 7 bases. The assigned J gene may be wrong: the sequence end matches TRBJ2-7 better. Germline loops: CDR1 SEHNR, CDR2 FQNEAQ (reference sequence). The CDR3 is made up of 16 amino acids. The CDR3 spells CASSSPGTVSWNEQYF. CDR3 nucleotides: TGTGCCAGCAGCTCCCCCGGGACAGTCAGTTGGAACGAGCAGTACTTC.